This entry lists 31 T cell receptor beta chains sequenced from one sample in a study of blood T cell repertoires in COVID-19. Profiled with immunoSEQ multiplex PCR; TCRdb holds only in-frame clones, not every one. The sample lists hundreds of thousands of clones; about 88% were seen once. The sample consisted of PBMCs or T cells enriched from blood (not recorded which). Source of these receptors: a man aged 55 to 69 who had recovered from COVID-19.

The chain has TRBV28 and TRBJ2-3; D is ambiguous. There are 12 residues in the CDR3. CDR1 is MDHEN, CDR2 SYDVKM, per germline. V was pared by 4 bases and J by 6 bases, with 8 bases between. The CDR3 sequence is CASSSTRDTQYF. CDR3 bases: TGTGCCAGCAGTTCCACTCGGGATACGCAGTATTTT.

The chain has TRBV24-1 and TRBJ1-3, with D perhaps TRBD1 (6 bases). The CDR3 has 17 amino acids. Germline V gene data show CDR1 as KGHDR and CDR2 as SFDVKD. Trimming removed 2 bases at V and 0 bases at J, with 13 bases between. Here the CDR3 reads CATSDYLQGDSGNTIYF. Written as DNA, the CDR3 is TGTGCCACCAGTGATTACTTACAGGGAGACTCTGGAAACACCATATATTTT.

The J gene is TRBJ2-5, the V gene TRBV6-5; maybe TRBD2 (5 bases). Looked up from germline, CDR1 is MNHEY and CDR2 is SVGAGI. CDR3 length: 15 amino acids. V was trimmed by 5 bases and J by 2 bases, leaving 15 bases between them. The CDR3 DNA is TGTGCCAGCAGTCCCCTAGCAGTCCCTCAAGAGACCCAGTACTTC. It translates to CASSPLAVPQETQYF.

The chain joins TRBV27 to TRBJ2-7; 8 bases are a match to TRBD1. CDR3 length equals 13 residues. V lost 6 bases, J lost 4 bases, and 5 bases stayed unmatched. CDR1 is MNHEY, CDR2 SMNVEV, per germline (reference sequence). CDR3 loop: CASSRGQGYEQYF. As DNA, the CDR3 is TGTGCCAGCAGCCGAGGACAGGGTTACGAGCAGTACTTC.

V usage is TRBV18 and J usage is TRBJ1-2; 7 nucleotides align to TRBD1. This CDR3 spans 15 amino acids. Germline V gives CDR1 KGHSH, CDR2 LQKENI. V shed 3 bases, J shed 8 bases, and the junction held 12 bases outside the gene matches. DNA for the CDR3: TGTGCCAGCTCACCTGGACAGGACCACTTAATGGGCTACACCTTC. Protein sequence: CASSPGQDHLMGYTF.

The chain couples TRBV10-1 to TRBJ1-5; a weak D match, TRBD1 (6 bases). The CDR3 has 17 residues. CDR1 WNHNN and CDR2 SYGVQD come from the germline V gene (reference sequence). V shed 0 bases and J shed 4 bases, with 16 bases lying between them. The CDR3, as DNA: TGCGCCAGCAGTGAGTCGCAGGGGATAACCGGGAATCAGCCCCAGCATTTT. It is translated as CASSESQGITGNQPQHF.

The rearrangement joins TRBV7-9 to TRBJ2-1, with D tentatively TRBD1 (5 bases). Germline V lookup: CDR1 SEHNR, CDR2 FQNEAQ (reference sequence). V was clipped by 5 bases and J by 8 bases, with 16 bases between them. This CDR3 has 14 amino acids. CDR3 nucleotides: TGTGCCAGCAGCGTAACAGGTCCCGGCTATGAGCAGTTCTTC. Translated: CASSVTGPGYEQFF.

The V and J genes are TRBV5-6 and TRBJ1-2, with D unclear. CDR3 size: 15 residues. Looked up from germline, CDR1 is SGHDT and CDR2 is YYEEEE. Trimming removed 0 bases from V and 1 base from J, with 10 bases in between. The CDR3 DNA is TGTGCCAGCAGCTTGGTGGGCAGCTTTAACTATGGCTACACCTTC. Encoded protein: CASSLVGSFNYGYTF.

The gene calls are TRBV11-3 and TRBJ2-1; 8 nucleotides agree with TRBD2. Trimming removed 5 bases from V and 6 bases from J; junction bases left unmatched: 0. The CDR3 covers 12 residues. Germline CDR1 is SGHNT and CDR2 is YENEEA. This CDR3 is CASSLAGNEQFF. CDR3 DNA sequence: TGTGCCAGCAGCCTAGCGGGCAATGAGCAGTTCTTC.

The chain uses TRBV6-5 and TRBJ2-5, with 7 bases aligning to TRBD1. J lost 4 bases, V lost 5 bases, and 4 bases had no gene match. CDR3 size: 13 residues. CDR1 is MNHEY, CDR2 SVGAGI, per germline. The CDR3 DNA reads TGTGCCAGCAGTCAACAGGGGCGAGAGACCCAGTACTTC. Translated, it gives CASSQQGRETQYF.

The chain couples TRBV6-5 to TRBJ1-2, with TRBD1 as a possible D gene (5 bases). CDR1 and CDR2 from the germline V gene are MNHEY and SVGAGI. With 5 bases removed from V and 5 bases from J, the gap between germline ends came to 18 bases. This CDR3 has 15 amino acids. As DNA, the CDR3 is TGTGCCAGCAGTCCCCGTGGGGCCCGGGGGTATGGCTACACCTTC. Translating it yields CASSPRGARGYGYTF.

V gene TRBV4-1 combines with J gene TRBJ1-4; no clear D. The CDR3 has 16 amino acids. V lost 3 bases and J lost 1, with 12 bases in between. Germline assignment: CDR1 MGHRA and CDR2 YSYEKL. CDR3 in amino acids: CASSQLPGVTNEKLFF. The DNA of the CDR3 is TGCGCCAGCAGCCAGCTCCCCGGGGTAACTAATGAAAAACTGTTTTTT.

V and J are TRBV20-1 and TRBJ2-7; TRBD2 matches at 8 bases. V dropped 3 bases and J dropped 7; count of bases not matched to a gene: 17. The CDR3 spans 16 residues. Germline CDR1 is DFQATT and CDR2 is SNEGSKA (reference sequence). Written as DNA, the CDR3 is TGCAGTGCTAGTTTGGCTAGCGGGCATGCGGCGGGTGAGCAGTACTTC. Protein product: CSASLASGHAAGEQYF.

This chain connects TRBV27 to TRBJ1-6, with D possibly TRBD1 on 6 matching bases. The CDR3 extends over 13 amino acids. Trimming pared 6 bases from V and 13 bases from J, leaving 16 bases between. Germline V gene data show CDR1 as MNHEY and CDR2 as SMNVEV (reference sequence). CDR3 region: CASSFSWGRPLHF. The CDR3 DNA is TGTGCCAGCAGCTTCTCATGGGGGCGGCCCCTCCACTTT.

CDR3 sequence reads: CASSVPGSNEKLFF. The CDR3 bases are TGTGCCAGCAGTGTTCCGGGATCTAATGAAAAACTGTTTTTT. The chain is built from TRBV25-1 and TRBJ1-4; D call uncertain. V gave up 4 bases and J gave up 3 bases, with 9 bases separating them. Germline V lookup: CDR1 MGHDK, CDR2 SYGVNS. The CDR3 covers 14 residues. Full variable domain (rest looked up from reference TRBV25-1 and TRBJ1-4): EADIYQTPRYLVIGTGKKITLECSQTMGHDKMYWYQQDPGMELHLIHYSYGVNSTEKGDLSSESTVSRIRTEHFPLTLESARPSHTSQYLCASSVPGSNEKLFFGSGTQLSVL.

The rearrangement joins TRBV6-2 or TRBV6-3 to TRBJ2-7; D may be TRBD2 (5 bases). The CDR3 is made up of 14 amino acids. Germline-derived CDR1 and CDR2 are MNHEY and SVGEGT. V gave up 5 bases and J gave up 5 bases, with 16 bases separating them. CDR3 region: CASSDRGLTDEQYF. The CDR3 DNA reads TGTGCCAGCAGTGACCGCGGGTTGACGGACGAGCAGTACTTC.

The V and J genes are TRBV5-1 and TRBJ2-5; TRBD2 aligns across 7 bases. J was trimmed by 11 bases and V by 5 bases; bases with no gene match: 12. Germline V gene lookup returns CDR1 SGHRS and CDR2 YFSETQ. The CDR3 contains 13 residues. Here the CDR3 DNA reads TGCGCCAGCAGTCCCGACGGCTACGGGGGGCAGTACTTC. This encodes CASSPDGYGGQYF.

This clone was detected only a few times. The CDR3 nucleotides read TGTGCCAGCAGTCCATCCGGGACAGGGGGCCAGCCCCAGCATTTT. Its protein is CASSPSGTGGQPQHF. The chain links TRBV6-5 to TRBJ1-5, with TRBD1 matching over 12 bases. The CDR3 is 15 residues long. J was trimmed by 7 bases and V by 5 bases; bases with no gene match: 6. Germline V gene sequence: CDR1 MNHEY, CDR2 SVGAGI.

The chain carries TRBV4-1 and TRBJ2-3; 11 nucleotides agree with TRBD2. The V and J ends lost 4 bases and 4 bases, in that order; junction bases with no gene match: 4. Germline values: CDR1 MGHRA, CDR2 YSYEKL. CDR3 size: 15 residues. CDR3 amino acids: CASSLSGGDADTQYF. CDR3 coding DNA: TGCGCCAGCAGCCTTAGCGGGGGGGATGCAGATACGCAGTATTTT.

The chain recombines TRBV5-1 with TRBJ2-2; the match to TRBD1 covers 7 bases. The J segment lost 7 bases and the V segment lost 6 bases, leaving 9 bases of the junction unmatched. This CDR3 has 14 residues. Per the germline V gene, CDR1 is SGHRS and CDR2 is YFSETQ. The CDR3 is CASTSAGGIGELFF. CDR3 DNA sequence: TGCGCCAGCACGAGTGCAGGGGGAATCGGGGAGCTGTTTTTT.

The chain combines TRBV5-4 with TRBJ1-6; the D gene is possibly TRBD1 (5 bases). This CDR3 has 14 residues. Germline CDR1 SGHNT, CDR2 YYREEE (reference sequence). V was clipped by 7 bases and J by 10 bases, with 18 bases between them. The CDR3 nucleotides read TGTGCCAGCGGGATATATGGGGACTACTCACCCCTCCACTTT. This translates into CASGIYGDYSPLHF.

This clone was seen just once. CDR3 nucleotides: TGTGCCAGTAGTTCGCGCGAAAAACTGTTTTTT. Translation gives CASSSREKLFF. The chain combines TRBV19 with TRBJ1-4, with D unclear. The ends were cut back, 5 bases at V and 8 bases at J, with 6 bases in the middle. Germline V gives CDR1 LNHDA, CDR2 SQIVND (reference sequence). The CDR3 runs 11 residues.

The chain recombines TRBV29-1 with TRBJ2-5, with D possibly being TRBD2 (7 bases). V was trimmed by 0 bases and J by 6 bases, leaving 20 bases between them. Germline CDR1 reads SQVTM; CDR2 reads ANQGSEA. CDR3 length equals 16 residues. The CDR3 DNA sequence: TGCAGCGTTGAAGATCATGGTGGGGGGGCGCTGAAGACCCAGTACTTC. Translation: CSVEDHGGGALKTQYF.

The V and J genes are TRBV6-5 and TRBJ2-3, with 9 positions matching TRBD1. CDR1 and CDR2 (germline): MNHEY, SVGAGI. Trimming took 3 bases from V and 0 from J; bases not matched to a gene: 4. This CDR3 has 16 residues. The chain's CDR3 is CASSYLGQGSTDTQYF. The CDR3 DNA follows: TGTGCCAGCAGTTATCTAGGACAGGGGAGCACAGATACGCAGTATTTT.

The chain has TRBV6-5 and TRBJ2-7; a weak D match, TRBD2 (5 bases). With 2 bases removed from V and 7 bases from J, the gap between germline ends came to 6 bases. Per germline, CDR1 MNHEY and CDR2 SVGAGI. The CDR3 runs 11 residues. The CDR3 sequence: CASSYGGEQYF. The CDR3 nucleotides read TGTGCCAGCAGTTACGGCGGGGAGCAGTACTTC.

In this sample, this clone turned up once. The V gene is TRBV3-1 (or the pseudogene TRBV3-2), the J gene TRBJ2-3; possible D gene TRBD2, 6 bases. Germline lookup yields CDR1 LGHDT and CDR2 YNNKEL (reference sequence). The V and J ends lost 1 base and 2 bases respectively, with 16 bases between them. This CDR3 is built from 17 residues. This chain's CDR3 is CASSQVAAGSYTDTQYF. DNA for the CDR3: TGTGCCAGCAGCCAAGTCGCGGCGGGGTCTTACACAGATACGCAGTATTTT.

The J gene is TRBJ1-1, the V gene TRBV7-9, with 12 bases identical to TRBD1. The CDR3 is made up of 18 amino acids. V lost 4 bases, J lost 6 bases, and 15 bases stayed unmatched. Germline V lookup: CDR1 SEHNR, CDR2 FQNEAQ (reference sequence). This CDR3 is CASSSRRDRGRGFPEAFF. The CDR3, as DNA: TGTGCCAGCAGCTCGCGTCGGGACAGGGGGCGCGGATTCCCTGAAGCTTTCTTT. Full variable domain (remainder filled in from reference TRBV7-9 and TRBJ1-1): DTGVSQNPRHKITKRGQNVTFRCDPISEHNRLYWYRQTLGQGPEFLTYFQNEAQLEKSRLLSDRFSAERPKGSFSTLEIQRTEQGDSAMYLCASSSRRDRGRGFPEAFFGQGTRLTVV.

The chain combines TRBV28 with TRBJ1-6, with 7 bases aligning to TRBD1. Per the germline V gene, CDR1 is MDHEN and CDR2 is SYDVKM. The CDR3 loop spans 14 amino acids. With 7 bases clipped from V and 8 bases from J, the junction kept 8 bases outside the gene matches. This CDR3 reads CASTVTGTYSPLHF. Here the CDR3 DNA reads TGTGCCAGCACCGTGACAGGGACTTATTCACCCCTCCACTTT. Supplemented by reference TRBV28 and TRBJ1-6, the full variable domain reads DVKVTQSSRYLVKRTGEKVFLECVQDMDHENMFWYRQDPGLGLRLIYFSYDVKMKEKGDIPEGYSVSREKKERFSLILESASTNQTSMYLCASTVTGTYSPLHFGNGTRLTVT.

The V call is TRBV13, the J call TRBJ2-1; TRBD2 matches at 10 bases. The CDR3 extends over 15 amino acids. Germline V gene data show CDR1 as PRHDT and CDR2 as FYEKMQ (reference sequence). V lost 5 bases to trimming and J lost 5 bases; unmatched junction nucleotides: 6. This CDR3 is CASSPAGGPNNEQFF. DNA for the CDR3: TGTGCCAGCAGCCCAGCGGGGGGGCCTAACAATGAGCAGTTCTTC.

The V and J genes are TRBV4-1 and TRBJ2-7; TRBD2 might be the D (6 bases). V was shortened by 3 bases and J by 0 bases, with 12 bases between the two germline ends. The CDR3 covers 15 residues. Germline V CDR1 and CDR2: MGHRA, YSYEKL. DNA of the CDR3: TGCGCCAGCAGCCAGAGTAGCGGAACCTCCTACGAGCAGTACTTC. Translating gives CASSQSSGTSYEQYF.

In this sample, this clone turned up a few times. J is TRBJ2-3 and V is TRBV7-2, with 8 bases fitting TRBD2. The CDR3 covers 14 residues. Trimming took 5 bases from V and 7 from J; bases not matched to a gene: 8. The germline gives CDR1 SGHTA, CDR2 FQGNSA. The CDR3 DNA is TGTGCCAGCAGCCCAGTAGCGGGGCCATATACGCAGTATTTT. It is translated as CASSPVAGPYTQYF.